The present T cell receptor beta chain was sequenced within a study of CD8 T cells in Susac syndrome. RNA totalling roughly 0.45 to 1 ug underwent reverse transcription with random hexamers. One entry per CDR3 protein, called by TCRdb with MiXCR from the immunoSEQ multiplex PCR reads. The sample lists about 300,000 distinct CDR3 sequences; 70% to 90% were seen once. The CDR3 spans 18 residues. J gave up 4 bases and V 0 bases, and 13 bases lay outside the gene matches. CDR1 and CDR2 (germline): LGHNA, YSLEER. The sequence was obtained from a human donor with multiple sclerosis. The rearrangement uses TRBV4-3 and TRBJ2-5, with 8 positions matching TRBD2. The source material was CD8+ T cells from PBMCs. The CDR3 sequence: CASSQDRASGLVGETQYF. The CDR3 DNA sequence: TGCGCCAGCAGCCAAGATAGGGCTAGCGGGCTAGTCGGAGAGACCCAGTACTTC.